A single sample is the source of the 13 T cell receptor beta chains below, sequenced in a study of cytomegalovirus exposure and HLA in healthy donors. Method: immunoSEQ multiplex PCR; TCRdb's copy keeps in-frame clones and lacks some. The data contain some 150,000 clones, 94% of them seen just once; the ten biggest clones take up 1.8%. Sequenced sample: PBMCs. The receptors originated from a man aged 18 to 30 in good health and CMV-seropositive.

This clone was counted a single time. The J gene is TRBJ2-6, the V gene TRBV15; D possibly corresponds to TRBD1 (5 bases). Germline values: CDR1 LNHNV, CDR2 YYDKDF (reference sequence). The CDR3 has 14 residues. V lost 3 bases and J lost 4, with 7 bases in between. CDR3 amino acids: CATSRTVGANVLTF. In DNA, the CDR3 is TGTGCCACCAGCAGGACAGTGGGGGCCAACGTCCTGACTTTC.

CDR3 sequence: CASSYSMAGGNQPQHF. Written as DNA, the CDR3 is TGTGCCAGCAGTTACTCGATGGCAGGGGGCAATCAGCCCCAGCATTTT. V usage is TRBV6-6 and J usage is TRBJ1-5; weak D call: TRBD1 (6 bases). Trimming pared 0 bases from V and 2 bases from J, leaving 11 bases between. Germline CDR1 reads MNHNY; CDR2 reads SVGAGI (reference sequence). The CDR3 extends over 16 amino acids.

J is TRBJ2-1 and V is TRBV5-4, with a weak D call TRBD1 (6 bases). This CDR3 has 15 amino acids. The V end lost 3 bases, the J end lost 7 bases, and 17 bases lay between the germline ends. Germline-derived CDR1 and CDR2 are SGHNT and YYREEE (reference sequence). CDR3 loop: CASSSLQGFGNEQFF. As DNA, the CDR3 is TGTGCCAGCAGCTCGCTACAGGGATTCGGGAATGAGCAGTTCTTC.

The V and J genes are TRBV2 and TRBJ1-2; D may be TRBD1 (5 bases). Germline assignment: CDR1 SNHLY and CDR2 FYNNEI. V was pared by 4 bases and J by 8 bases, with 17 bases between. The CDR3 totals 14 residues. The CDR3 sequence is CASSVQGGEEGYTF. For the CDR3, the DNA is TGTGCCAGCAGTGTTCAGGGAGGGGAGGAAGGCTACACCTTC.

CDR3 DNA: TGTGCCATCAAGAGTGGGGGACAGGAGAATGGCTACACCTTC. Translating it yields CAIKSGGQENGYTF. The chain recombines TRBV10-3 with TRBJ1-2, with 8 bases identical to TRBD1. The V and J ends lost 7 bases and 6 bases, in that order; junction bases with no gene match: 10. This CDR3 comprises 14 residues. Germline lookup yields CDR1 ENHRY and CDR2 SYGVKD.

J is TRBJ2-3 and V is TRBV28; 10 bases line up with TRBD2. Per germline, CDR1 MDHEN and CDR2 SYDVKM. CDR3 size: 17 residues. Germline trimming cut 6 bases from V and 4 bases from J; bases unmatched to any gene: 13. The CDR3 loop reads CASSPPAGTSDSDTQYF. The CDR3 DNA follows: TGTGCCAGCAGCCCTCCTGCCGGGACTAGCGATTCAGATACGCAGTATTTT.

The chain employs TRBV6-5 and TRBJ1-1, with 10 nucleotides matching TRBD1. This CDR3 is built from 13 residues. CDR1 MNHEY and CDR2 SVGAGI come from the germline V gene. The trim removed 5 bases at V and 4 bases at J, leaving 1 base unmatched. The CDR3: CASSRTGGTEAFF. DNA for the CDR3: TGTGCCAGCAGTCGGACAGGGGGCACTGAAGCTTTCTTT.

The chain couples TRBV5-1 to TRBJ1-2; D possibly corresponds to TRBD1 (5 bases). Germline V lookup: CDR1 SGHRS, CDR2 YFSETQ. The CDR3 runs 15 residues. V shed 2 bases and J shed 1 base, with 12 bases lying between them. The CDR3: CASSFGRGDNYGYTF. CDR3 DNA: TGCGCCAGCAGCTTCGGAAGGGGCGATAACTATGGCTACACCTTC.

About this clone: Distinct nucleotide sequences in the sample also encode this CDR3. This rearrangement joins TRBV28 to TRBJ2-7; D remains unclear. Germline assignment: CDR1 MDHEN and CDR2 SYDVKM. V lost 2 bases, J lost 3 bases, and 8 bases lay in between. There are 13 residues in the CDR3. CDR3 loop: CASSLPGSYEQYF. The CDR3 DNA follows: TGTGCCAGCAGTTTACCGGGTAGCTACGAGCAGTACTTC.

This chain connects TRBV6-1 to TRBJ2-1; 12 bases line up with TRBD2. The germline V gene has CDR1 MNHNS and CDR2 SASEGT. The CDR3 spans 15 residues. V lost 5 bases and J lost 4; bases outside the gene matches: 3. CDR3 nucleotide sequence: TGTGCCAGCAGTCCCGGACTAGCGGGGTACAATGAGCAGTTCTTC. This encodes CASSPGLAGYNEQFF.

The chain links TRBV5-1 to TRBJ1-1; 8 bases line up with TRBD1. This CDR3 has 14 residues. Per germline, CDR1 SGHRS and CDR2 YFSETQ. J lost 4 bases, V lost 4 bases, and 6 bases had no gene match. CDR3 sequence reads: CASSDKQGVTEAFF. The CDR3 DNA is TGCGCCAGCAGCGATAAACAGGGGGTCACTGAAGCTTTCTTT.

The V call is TRBV6-5, the J call TRBJ1-1; D ambiguous. CDR1 and CDR2 (germline): MNHEY, SVGAGI. The CDR3 extends over 13 amino acids. V shed 7 bases and J shed 8 bases, with 17 bases lying between them. The CDR3 sequence: CASTSHWTGEAFF. The CDR3 DNA is TGTGCCAGCACCTCCCACTGGACGGGAGAAGCTTTCTTT.

This clone was seen only once. This chain joins TRBV5-1 and TRBJ1-1; tentatively, D is TRBD1 (5 bases). Germline V lookup: CDR1 SGHRS, CDR2 YFSETQ. The V gene lost 0 bases and the J gene lost 1 base, with 10 bases spanning the gap. The CDR3 totals 15 residues. The CDR3 DNA follows: TGCGCCAGCAGCTTGGAGGCAGGGCCGAACACTGAAGCTTTCTTT. Its protein is CASSLEAGPNTEAFF.